This entry is about one T cell receptor beta chain. Its antigen is as yet unknown. Using its own MiXCR run on the 5' RACE reads, TCRdb lists one record per CDR3 protein. Of roughly 440,000 distinct CDR3 sequences in the sample, 17% were seen once. The data derive from a study of CD8 T cells in ankylosing spondylitis. Findings and limits, study-wide: Ankylosing spondylitis blood appeared to carry a characteristic TCR beta motif of roughly 8 highly homologous variants.

V trimming: 4 bases; J trimming: 4 bases; junction bases outside the gene matches: 8. There are 15 residues in the CDR3. The gene calls are TRBV12-3 or TRBV12-4 and TRBJ2-3; 7 bases align to TRBD2. The receptor was isolated from a male donor with ankylosing spondylitis. Sequencing was performed on blood, either unsorted or a sorted T cell fraction (not recorded which). Here the CDR3 reads CASSWGEGEADTQYF. The CDR3 DNA reads as TGTGCCAGCAGTTGGGGGGAGGGCGAGGCAGATACGCAGTATTTT.